These 20 T cell receptor beta chains share one sample of origin, sequenced in a study of tumor-infiltrating lymphocytes in localized non-small cell lung cancer. Here immunoSEQ multiplex PCR was the method, and the copy in TCRdb shows in-frame clones only, minus some. The top ten hold under 6.5% of the sample, which has around 23,000 clones, just under 75% seen once. Input material: lung tumor tissue. These receptor sequences come from a human donor with non-small cell lung cancer.

V is TRBV18 and J is TRBJ1-3; D unclear. CDR1 is KGHSH, CDR2 LQKENI, per germline. The CDR3 spans 12 residues. Deletions cut 6 bases from V and 4 bases from J, with 7 bases between. Written as DNA, the CDR3 is TGTGCCAGCTCCCTGCACGGAAACACCATATATTTT. It is translated as CASSLHGNTIYF.

The chain uses TRBV30 and TRBJ2-5; D may match TRBD1 or TRBD2 (5 bases each). CDR1 is GTSNPN, CDR2 SVGIG, per germline (reference sequence). This CDR3 has 13 residues. V was cut by 5 bases and J by 2 bases, with 12 bases left in between. The CDR3 reads CAWGVGGQETQYF. CDR3 bases: TGTGCCTGGGGGGTTGGGGGACAAGAGACCCAGTACTTC.

The chain is built from TRBV7-2 and TRBJ1-5, with 7 bases identical to TRBD1. The CDR3 has 15 amino acids. Trimming at V came to 4 bases and at J to 5 bases, leaving 8 bases not matched to a gene. The V gene's germline CDR1 is SGHTA and CDR2 FQGNSA. CDR3 in DNA: TGTGCCAGCAGCTCCTACAGGGGAGGGGATCAGCCCCAGCATTTT. Amino acid sequence: CASSSYRGGDQPQHF.

There are a few counts of this clone. The CDR3 region is CATGGQDNQPQHF. CDR3 sequence (DNA): TGTGCCACCGGGGGACAGGACAATCAGCCCCAGCATTTT. The chain employs TRBV10-3 and TRBJ1-5; 8 bases are a match to TRBD1. The CDR3 is 13 residues long. Germline CDR1 reads ENHRY; CDR2 reads SYGVKD. V dropped 10 bases and J dropped 3; count of bases not matched to a gene: 5.

This chain connects TRBV18 to TRBJ1-3, with D tentatively TRBD1 (5 bases). The germline CDR1 and CDR2 sequences are KGHSH and LQKENI. There are 17 residues in the CDR3. V was shortened by 1 base and J by 2 bases, with 15 bases between the two germline ends. CDR3 bases: TGTGCCAGCTCACCACGCGGGGAGAGGGGAACTGGAAACACCATATATTTT. Translated: CASSPRGERGTGNTIYF.

This clone came up a few times. The rearrangement uses TRBV18 and TRBJ2-7; weak D call: TRBD1 (5 bases). The CDR3 has 12 amino acids. Per germline, CDR1 KGHSH and CDR2 LQKENI. The germline V and J ends were trimmed by 9 bases and 3 bases, with 12 bases remaining between them. CDR3 residues: CASGFQGYEQYF. DNA for the CDR3: TGTGCCAGTGGGTTCCAGGGCTACGAGCAGTACTTC.

The chain employs TRBV5-4 and TRBJ1-2; a weak D match, TRBD1 (5 bases). The CDR3 contains 15 residues. Trimming took 3 bases from V and 4 from J, leaving 16 bases between them. Germline CDR1 and CDR2: SGHNT and YYREEE (reference sequence). The CDR3 is CASSSGRGKSYGYTF. The DNA of the CDR3 is TGTGCCAGCAGCTCGGGACGCGGGAAGAGCTATGGCTACACCTTC.

The CDR3 loop is CASTVPGQAETQYF. The DNA for the CDR3 is TGTGCCAGCACCGTTCCCGGCCAGGCGGAGACCCAGTACTTC. V and J are TRBV7-3 and TRBJ2-5; D unclear. The germline V gene has CDR1 SGHTA and CDR2 FQGTGA. The length of the CDR3 is 14 residues. V was clipped by 7 bases and J by 5 bases, with 17 bases between them.

The chain is built from TRBV19 and TRBJ1-5, with TRBD1 matching over 7 bases. J lost 1 base, V lost 4 bases, and 10 bases had no gene match. In germline, CDR1 is LNHDA, CDR2 SQIVND (reference sequence). The length of the CDR3 is 17 residues. CDR3 loop: CASSTRGQALSNQPQHF. DNA for the CDR3: TGTGCCAGTAGTACCCGCGGACAGGCCCTAAGCAATCAGCCCCAGCATTTT. Based on the CDR3 plus reference TRBV19 and TRBJ1-5, the full variable domain is DGGITQSPKYLFRKEGQNVTLSCEQNLNHDAMYWYRQDPGQGLRLIYYSQIVNDFQKGDIAEGYSVSREKKESFPLTVTSAQKNPTAFYLCASSTRGQALSNQPQHFGDGTRLSIL.

The V call is TRBV14, the J call TRBJ1-6; D not resolved. CDR1 is SGHDN and CDR2 is FVKESK in the germline V gene. The CDR3 extends over 13 amino acids. V lost 4 bases to trimming and J lost 4 bases, with 5 bases between them. CDR3 amino acids: CASSLNYNSPLHF. CDR3 nucleotide sequence: TGTGCCAGCAGCCTAAATTATAATTCACCCCTCCACTTT. The whole variable domain, filled in from reference TRBV14 and TRBJ1-6, reads EAGVTQFPSHSVIEKGQTVTLRCDPISGHDNLYWYRRVMGKEIKFLLHFVKESKQDESGMPNNRFLAERTGGTYSTLKVQPAELEDSGVYFCASSLNYNSPLHFGNGTRLTVT.

This clone occurred a few times. The chain uses TRBV7-9 and TRBJ1-1; D unresolved. Germline V gives CDR1 SEHNR, CDR2 FQNEAQ (reference sequence). The CDR3 has 14 amino acids. V was shortened by 7 bases and J by 4 bases, with 16 bases between the two germline ends. The CDR3 region is CASKQPTASTEAFF. In nucleotides, the CDR3 is TGTGCCAGCAAACAGCCGACGGCCTCCACTGAAGCTTTCTTT.

The rearrangement joins TRBV30 to TRBJ2-5; a weak D match, TRBD1 (6 bases). The CDR3 runs to 12 residues. Germline CDR1 and CDR2: GTSNPN and SVGIG (reference sequence). V lost 5 bases to trimming and J lost 5 bases, with 12 bases between them. The CDR3 is CAWEAGEETQYF. The CDR3 DNA reads as TGTGCCTGGGAAGCAGGGGAGGAGACCCAGTACTTC.

A remark on this clone: Other DNA sequences within the sample encode an identical CDR3. This chain connects TRBV14 to TRBJ1-6; D ambiguous. Germline V lookup: CDR1 SGHDN, CDR2 FVKESK. This CDR3 region has 15 residues. V was shortened by 1 base and J by 7 bases, with 11 bases between the two germline ends. The CDR3 is CASSQGGILNSPLHF. CDR3 DNA sequence: TGTGCCAGCAGCCAAGGAGGGATCTTAAATTCACCCCTCCACTTT.

The V and J genes are TRBV6-1 and TRBJ2-3, with 8 bases identical to TRBD1. Per germline, CDR1 MNHNS and CDR2 SASEGT. This CDR3 spans 17 amino acids. The trim removed 4 bases at V and 3 bases at J, leaving 12 bases unmatched. The CDR3 DNA follows: TGTGCCAGCAGTGCGTTTCCGGACAGGGCAAAAACAGATACGCAGTATTTT. This sequence encodes CASSAFPDRAKTDTQYF.

The rearrangement uses TRBV10-3 and TRBJ2-2; D gene unclear. The CDR3 totals 17 residues. Trimming left V 4 bases short and J 1 base short, with 16 bases between. Germline V gene lookup returns CDR1 ENHRY and CDR2 SYGVKD. The CDR3, as DNA: TGTGCCATCAGTGGGGATCTAGGCATATGGAACACCGGGGAGCTGTTTTTT. Its translation: CAISGDLGIWNTGELFF.

This clone has a handful of counts. This chain joins TRBV7-9 and TRBJ2-1, with D unresolved. V lost 1 base and J 3 bases, leaving 7 bases between the germline ends. This CDR3 has 14 residues. CDR1 and CDR2 from the germline V gene are SEHNR and FQNEAQ (reference sequence). CDR3 coding DNA: TGTGCCAGCAGCTTAGTACACCGCTACAATGAGCAGTTCTTC. It translates to CASSLVHRYNEQFF. The whole variable domain, filled in from reference TRBV7-9 and TRBJ2-1, reads DTGVSQNPRHKITKRGQNVTFRCDPISEHNRLYWYRQTLGQGPEFLTYFQNEAQLEKSRLLSDRFSAERPKGSFSTLEIQRTEQGDSAMYLCASSLVHRYNEQFFGPGTRLTVL.

About this clone: The same CDR3 is also encoded by other DNA sequences in this sample. This chain connects TRBV7-9 to TRBJ2-5, with D perhaps TRBD1 (6 bases). The CDR3 contains 15 residues. Germline V gives CDR1 SEHNR, CDR2 FQNEAQ (reference sequence). Trimming took 6 bases from V and 2 from J, leaving 16 bases between them. The CDR3 spells CASSSVTGQQETQYF. The CDR3, as DNA: TGTGCCAGCAGTTCCGTTACGGGACAACAAGAGACCCAGTACTTC.

The V call is TRBV18, the J call TRBJ2-3, with 7 bases that match TRBD1. V was clipped by 6 bases and J by 4 bases; unmatched bases: 7. The CDR3 extends over 14 amino acids. The germline gives CDR1 KGHSH, CDR2 LQKENI. The CDR3 DNA reads TGTGCCAGCTCGTTTGACAGGGTTTCAGATACGCAGTATTTT. Translating gives CASSFDRVSDTQYF.

This chain joins TRBV19 and TRBJ1-4, with TRBD1 identical over 7 bases. The junction had 8 bases not matched to a gene; V was cut back by 6 bases and J by 7 bases. The CDR3 runs 14 residues. Germline V gene data show CDR1 as LNHDA and CDR2 as SQIVND (reference sequence). CDR3 DNA sequence: TGTGCCAGTAGCGAACAGGGGATGGCTGAAAAACTGTTTTTT. Translation gives CASSEQGMAEKLFF. The complete variable domain, with remaining parts taken from reference TRBV19 and TRBJ1-4, reads DGGITQSPKYLFRKEGQNVTLSCEQNLNHDAMYWYRQDPGQGLRLIYYSQIVNDFQKGDIAEGYSVSREKKESFPLTVTSAQKNPTAFYLCASSEQGMAEKLFFGSGTQLSVL.

In its sample, this clone was seen once. The V call is TRBV30, the J call TRBJ1-2; TRBD1 matches at 7 bases. Germline V CDR1 and CDR2: GTSNPN, SVGIG (reference sequence). J was trimmed by 8 bases and V by 3 bases; bases with no gene match: 9. This CDR3 comprises 13 residues. CDR3 in DNA: TGTGCCTGGAGACTACAGGGGATGGGGGGCTACACCTTC. This gives the protein CAWRLQGMGGYTF.